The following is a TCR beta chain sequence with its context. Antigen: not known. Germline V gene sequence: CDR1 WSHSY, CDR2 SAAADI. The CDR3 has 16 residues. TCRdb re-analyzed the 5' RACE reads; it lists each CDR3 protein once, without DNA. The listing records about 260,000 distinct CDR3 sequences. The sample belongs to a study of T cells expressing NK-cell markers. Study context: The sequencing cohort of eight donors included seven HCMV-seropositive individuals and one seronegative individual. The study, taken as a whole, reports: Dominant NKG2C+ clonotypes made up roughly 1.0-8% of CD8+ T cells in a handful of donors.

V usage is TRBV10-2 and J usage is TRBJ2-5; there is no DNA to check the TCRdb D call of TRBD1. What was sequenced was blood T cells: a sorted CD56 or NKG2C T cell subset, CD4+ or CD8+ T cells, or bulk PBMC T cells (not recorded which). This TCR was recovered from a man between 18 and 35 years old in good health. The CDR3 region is CASSGDRGFWLETQYF.